This paragraph covers one T cell receptor beta chain sequence. Which antigen it targets is not known. The junction differs from germline at one of its ends, possibly a read error. This sample was included in a study of cytomegalovirus exposure and HLA in healthy donors (TCRdb year 2017). Regarding the study in general: In an earlier analysis of 550 to 750 of the donors, roughly 300 Gb of sequence data and about 110 million unique TCR beta sequences from roughly 180 million T cells were reported. In addition to the first cohort of around 670 subjects, a separate validation cohort of 100 to 150 different subjects was used. About 300 gigabases of sequencing data and approximately 91 million unique TCR sequences made up an early release that covered roughly 670 HLA-typed donors. Among some 400 genotyped donors of the cohort, an average of approximately 200,000 unique TCR beta nucleotide sequences was sequenced per donor, of which about 18% were non-productive. Donor age, sex, ethnicity and CMV serostatus were compiled alongside the repertoire data. Genome-wide SNP genotypes for about 55% of the roughly 670 donors were used in a later genetic analysis, which treated that subset as a discovery cohort. High-throughput TCR immunosequencing, statistical association of individual TCRs with disease status, and machine learning were combined to predict cytomegalovirus infection status. The genetic ancestry cluster associated with self-reported Caucasian donors included about 81% of the roughly 400 genotyped donors. In an earlier analysis of a few hundred of the donors, high-throughput TCR beta sequencing was used to judge whether each TCR beta V gene segment behaved as functional or pseudogenic. A later analysis re-examined previously published TCR beta repertoires from about 700 donors and added high-resolution HLA genotyping to investigate patterns of TCR occurrence. Every repertoire in the discovery cohort had been generated on one and the same sequencing platform. The later analysis used no new phenotypic data to find candidate immune exposures, relying instead on TCR beta sequences and their occurrence across donors. Typing coverage varied by locus: about 620-640 donors for A, B, C, DRB1 and DQB1; approximately 500 for DQA1; around 610 for DPA1; approximately 450 for DPB1. Both class I and class II loci were covered by HLA typing, at four-digit resolution. The T cell repertoires of 666 subjects were profiled by immunosequencing and related to cytomegalovirus serostatus. Four or five DR-DQ haplotypes were handled as single units for association and clustering because linkage in the cohort was strong. The study aimed to test whether cataloging public T cell receptors could reveal signatures of past pathogen exposure.

The cohort consisted of 600 to 750 healthy bone marrow donors. Cohort members were all nominally healthy when sampled, although unrecorded immune exposures were likely present. The donor was CMV seronegative and was included in the group of several hundred seronegative cohort members. Every donor gave a peripheral blood sample, and the peripheral blood mononuclear cells from that sample were used for TCR beta sequencing. The Qiagen DNeasy Blood Extraction Kit was used to extract genomic DNA from the blood cell samples. Here is what the overall study found, with its caveats: Some IMGT-functional V segments, including TRBV6-2 and TRBV6-3, could not be told apart with the 87-base-pair reads, so those segments were excluded. A later genetic analysis reported fewer N-insertions in productive TCRs among donors in an Asian-associated ancestry cluster than the roughly 700-donor mean. A further reported finding was that TCR beta sequences accurately predicted the HLA-A and HLA-B alleles for most subjects in the first cohort. A cluster of highly shared sequence variants was judged likely to represent a technical artifact of the sequencing pipeline. In vitro tests confirmed that three of the cytomegalovirus-associated TCR beta chains recognize cytomegalovirus antigens. In a later analysis, TCR association rates were found to vary across HLA loci, with the most associated TCRs seen for DRB1 alleles and the fewest for HLA-C alleles. In a later genetic analysis, a missense DCLRE1C variant was associated with V-gene and J-gene trimming of TCR beta chains, and the association was replicated in an independent cohort. Correlated functional status among segregating V segments might reflect linkage disequilibrium, but an unknown experimental factor could not be ruled out. In a later analysis, 16,951 TCR beta sequences were associated with specific HLA alleles at a false discovery rate of 0.05. The study listed 170 or so TCR beta chains as associated with cytomegalovirus. The cohort was sequenced for TCR beta chains only, and without alpha or paired-chain data the features that could be detected were limited. It was suggested by the authors that the approach could potentially be generalized to other disease states and immunological phenotypes. When HLA alleles, especially DR and DQ, strongly co-occurred, attributing TCR associations to individual alleles was difficult. In a later analysis, HLA-associated TCR beta chains were found to be more clonally expanded and to have lower generation probabilities than equally common non-associated chains. While some public TCRs were present in many individuals, most TCR sequences turned up only very rarely across donors. The earlier analysis of a few hundred of the donors excluded fewer than 20 rarely observed V segments, including chromosome 9 orphons, because counts were too low. Sequencing depth was assumed to be roughly uniform across donors in the presence/absence analyses, though that assumption may not hold. HLA typing was unavailable for some donors at each locus, so association tests used only the typed subset. In a later analysis, several top co-occurrence clusters were reported to appear linked to parvovirus B19, influenza, CMV and Epstein-Barr virus. In a later analysis, most CMV-associated TCR beta chains were found to appear HLA-restricted, with HLA associations seemingly driven largely by CMV exposure. Cytomegalovirus status was reported to be diagnosed by the classifier with high specificity and sensitivity in both the original and validation cohorts. The only immune exposure information available for the cohort was CMV serostatus. An earlier analysis of around 540 of the donors showed that most TCR beta V segments appeared in productive rearrangements either about 90% or about 30% of the time, which broadly matched IMGT annotations.

The CDR3 goes from the cysteine to the phenylalanine over 16 residues. The retained sequence is limited to the CDR3, 48 bases, with the frame set at the first base. Based on the germline V gene, the CDR1 and CDR2 sequences are SGHRS and YFSETQ. The library was built by means of the immunoSEQ multiplex PCR assay. A mixture of 60 forward primers for TCR Vbeta segments and 13 reverse primers for TCR Jbeta segments was used in the multiplex PCR. The CDR3 region of rearranged TCR beta genes was amplified from genomic DNA with a multiplex PCR assay. The amplified TCR beta libraries were sequenced on the Illumina HiSeq System as 87-base-pair reads. The study's own analysis went as follows. Across the 600 to 700 repertoires, a later analysis counted around 80 million unique TCR beta chains, approximately 12 million of which were shared by at least two donors. Raw reads were error-corrected and collapsed into unique sequences by a nearest-neighbor algorithm in which closely related sequences were merged to remove PCR and sequencing errors. CDR3 sequences were aligned to IMGT reference sequences to assign V, D and J gene segments. For a sequence to be retained, a match of at least six nucleotides was required to both a V gene segment and a J gene segment. Rearrangements were called productive when the CDR3 lacked stop codons and stayed in frame with V and J; all others were non-productive. CDR3 was defined by IMGT convention, running from the second conserved V-encoded cysteine to the conserved J-encoded phenylalanine. The earlier analysis of a few hundred of the donors excluded sequences that lacked an unambiguous match to a single V gene segment. An earlier analysis of 587 of the donors called V segments functional above 56.7% productive rearrangements and segregating when the between-donor standard deviation exceeded 5%. A statistical classification framework was built for diagnosing cytomegalovirus status from the catalog of TCR beta chain sequences. In a later analysis, TCR nucleotide sequences were compared against IMGT/GENE-DB human TR gene sequences so that V and J genes could be assigned. A later analysis assigned CDR3 sequences and most-parsimonious VDJ recombination scenarios with the TCRdist pipeline. In a later analysis, every TCR beta chain was defined by the combination of its CDR3 amino acid sequence and its V-gene family, and reads without a unique V-gene family were dropped. A later analysis removed roughly 590 highly shared, low-generation-probability nucleotide sequences to deal with suspected cross-contamination and a sequencing artifact. In a later analysis, a clonal expansion index for each public chain was calculated from normalized within-repertoire ranks of inferred template counts. A later analysis computed generation probabilities with a VDJ recombination model fitted to out-of-frame rearrangements, and checked the results against IGoR. Hypergeometric tests were used in a later analysis to score TCR-TCR, TCR-HLA and TCR-CMV co-occurrence, with a repertoire-size bias correction applied to the TCR pairs. A later analysis estimated false discovery rates by permuting HLA or CMV assignments 20 times. In a later analysis, co-occurring TCRs were grouped with DBSCAN, and TCRdist sequence similarity was added when clustering was performed within HLA-allele-positive subsets. Repertoires with fewer than 30,000 or more than 120,000 public chains, plus five repertoires with anomalous nucleotide sharing, were excluded from co-occurrence clustering. The clones in this table, taken by TCRdb from immuneACCESS, are in-frame only. Not every clone is retained; where verified, under half of the shortfall comes from an unresolved V gene, and the cause of the rest is unknown. D and trimming come from the DNA, and the V and J calls and clone size come from that table. This sample lists approximately 76,000 clones; around three quarters were detected once. The ten largest make up about 2.3% of the sample.

The clonotype originates from a young man in good health and CMV-seronegative. Sequences were obtained from PBMCs. The V and J genes are TRBV5-1 and TRBJ1-5; there is no confident call for the D gene. The CDR3 corresponds to CARSLSGINSNQPQHF. The DNA sequence follows: TGCGCCCGCAGCTTATCAGGTATCAATAGCAATCAGCCCCAGCATTTT.